This T cell receptor (beta chain) was identified during a study of beta chain features in type 1 diabetes. Study-wide results and caveats: For type 1 diabetes patients, VDJ junctions showed fewer insertions and more deletions. Here, the possible influence of HLA type (on TCRB rearrangement) remained unresolved.

The authors sorted CD4+ naive, central memory, regulatory and stem cell-like memory cells via CD45RO/CCR7/CD25/CD127/CD95/CD27. Sequencing targeted expressed TCRB transcripts, as all isolated RNA had been reverse transcribed. Average reads for naive, central memory and regulatory T cell samples were roughly 3.4 million. Only in-frame clones appear in the TCRdb table, and some are missing; sequencing was by immunoSEQ multiplex PCR. The sample lists 900,000 or so clones, roughly 17% occurring once. This clone came up a few times. Antigen unknown. The CDR3 contains 15 residues. The germline CDR1 and CDR2 sequences are SGHTA and FQGNSA. The ends were cut back, 2 bases at V and 6 bases at J, with 13 bases in the middle.

The receptor was isolated from a woman younger than 30 in good health. The rearrangement joins TRBV7-2 to TRBJ2-2; no firm D call. Sequencing used naive CD4+ T cells from blood. The CDR3 region has the DNA TGTGCCAGCAGCTTATGGGATTACGAGGCCGGGGAGCTGTTTTTT. Encoded protein: CASSLWDYEAGELFF.